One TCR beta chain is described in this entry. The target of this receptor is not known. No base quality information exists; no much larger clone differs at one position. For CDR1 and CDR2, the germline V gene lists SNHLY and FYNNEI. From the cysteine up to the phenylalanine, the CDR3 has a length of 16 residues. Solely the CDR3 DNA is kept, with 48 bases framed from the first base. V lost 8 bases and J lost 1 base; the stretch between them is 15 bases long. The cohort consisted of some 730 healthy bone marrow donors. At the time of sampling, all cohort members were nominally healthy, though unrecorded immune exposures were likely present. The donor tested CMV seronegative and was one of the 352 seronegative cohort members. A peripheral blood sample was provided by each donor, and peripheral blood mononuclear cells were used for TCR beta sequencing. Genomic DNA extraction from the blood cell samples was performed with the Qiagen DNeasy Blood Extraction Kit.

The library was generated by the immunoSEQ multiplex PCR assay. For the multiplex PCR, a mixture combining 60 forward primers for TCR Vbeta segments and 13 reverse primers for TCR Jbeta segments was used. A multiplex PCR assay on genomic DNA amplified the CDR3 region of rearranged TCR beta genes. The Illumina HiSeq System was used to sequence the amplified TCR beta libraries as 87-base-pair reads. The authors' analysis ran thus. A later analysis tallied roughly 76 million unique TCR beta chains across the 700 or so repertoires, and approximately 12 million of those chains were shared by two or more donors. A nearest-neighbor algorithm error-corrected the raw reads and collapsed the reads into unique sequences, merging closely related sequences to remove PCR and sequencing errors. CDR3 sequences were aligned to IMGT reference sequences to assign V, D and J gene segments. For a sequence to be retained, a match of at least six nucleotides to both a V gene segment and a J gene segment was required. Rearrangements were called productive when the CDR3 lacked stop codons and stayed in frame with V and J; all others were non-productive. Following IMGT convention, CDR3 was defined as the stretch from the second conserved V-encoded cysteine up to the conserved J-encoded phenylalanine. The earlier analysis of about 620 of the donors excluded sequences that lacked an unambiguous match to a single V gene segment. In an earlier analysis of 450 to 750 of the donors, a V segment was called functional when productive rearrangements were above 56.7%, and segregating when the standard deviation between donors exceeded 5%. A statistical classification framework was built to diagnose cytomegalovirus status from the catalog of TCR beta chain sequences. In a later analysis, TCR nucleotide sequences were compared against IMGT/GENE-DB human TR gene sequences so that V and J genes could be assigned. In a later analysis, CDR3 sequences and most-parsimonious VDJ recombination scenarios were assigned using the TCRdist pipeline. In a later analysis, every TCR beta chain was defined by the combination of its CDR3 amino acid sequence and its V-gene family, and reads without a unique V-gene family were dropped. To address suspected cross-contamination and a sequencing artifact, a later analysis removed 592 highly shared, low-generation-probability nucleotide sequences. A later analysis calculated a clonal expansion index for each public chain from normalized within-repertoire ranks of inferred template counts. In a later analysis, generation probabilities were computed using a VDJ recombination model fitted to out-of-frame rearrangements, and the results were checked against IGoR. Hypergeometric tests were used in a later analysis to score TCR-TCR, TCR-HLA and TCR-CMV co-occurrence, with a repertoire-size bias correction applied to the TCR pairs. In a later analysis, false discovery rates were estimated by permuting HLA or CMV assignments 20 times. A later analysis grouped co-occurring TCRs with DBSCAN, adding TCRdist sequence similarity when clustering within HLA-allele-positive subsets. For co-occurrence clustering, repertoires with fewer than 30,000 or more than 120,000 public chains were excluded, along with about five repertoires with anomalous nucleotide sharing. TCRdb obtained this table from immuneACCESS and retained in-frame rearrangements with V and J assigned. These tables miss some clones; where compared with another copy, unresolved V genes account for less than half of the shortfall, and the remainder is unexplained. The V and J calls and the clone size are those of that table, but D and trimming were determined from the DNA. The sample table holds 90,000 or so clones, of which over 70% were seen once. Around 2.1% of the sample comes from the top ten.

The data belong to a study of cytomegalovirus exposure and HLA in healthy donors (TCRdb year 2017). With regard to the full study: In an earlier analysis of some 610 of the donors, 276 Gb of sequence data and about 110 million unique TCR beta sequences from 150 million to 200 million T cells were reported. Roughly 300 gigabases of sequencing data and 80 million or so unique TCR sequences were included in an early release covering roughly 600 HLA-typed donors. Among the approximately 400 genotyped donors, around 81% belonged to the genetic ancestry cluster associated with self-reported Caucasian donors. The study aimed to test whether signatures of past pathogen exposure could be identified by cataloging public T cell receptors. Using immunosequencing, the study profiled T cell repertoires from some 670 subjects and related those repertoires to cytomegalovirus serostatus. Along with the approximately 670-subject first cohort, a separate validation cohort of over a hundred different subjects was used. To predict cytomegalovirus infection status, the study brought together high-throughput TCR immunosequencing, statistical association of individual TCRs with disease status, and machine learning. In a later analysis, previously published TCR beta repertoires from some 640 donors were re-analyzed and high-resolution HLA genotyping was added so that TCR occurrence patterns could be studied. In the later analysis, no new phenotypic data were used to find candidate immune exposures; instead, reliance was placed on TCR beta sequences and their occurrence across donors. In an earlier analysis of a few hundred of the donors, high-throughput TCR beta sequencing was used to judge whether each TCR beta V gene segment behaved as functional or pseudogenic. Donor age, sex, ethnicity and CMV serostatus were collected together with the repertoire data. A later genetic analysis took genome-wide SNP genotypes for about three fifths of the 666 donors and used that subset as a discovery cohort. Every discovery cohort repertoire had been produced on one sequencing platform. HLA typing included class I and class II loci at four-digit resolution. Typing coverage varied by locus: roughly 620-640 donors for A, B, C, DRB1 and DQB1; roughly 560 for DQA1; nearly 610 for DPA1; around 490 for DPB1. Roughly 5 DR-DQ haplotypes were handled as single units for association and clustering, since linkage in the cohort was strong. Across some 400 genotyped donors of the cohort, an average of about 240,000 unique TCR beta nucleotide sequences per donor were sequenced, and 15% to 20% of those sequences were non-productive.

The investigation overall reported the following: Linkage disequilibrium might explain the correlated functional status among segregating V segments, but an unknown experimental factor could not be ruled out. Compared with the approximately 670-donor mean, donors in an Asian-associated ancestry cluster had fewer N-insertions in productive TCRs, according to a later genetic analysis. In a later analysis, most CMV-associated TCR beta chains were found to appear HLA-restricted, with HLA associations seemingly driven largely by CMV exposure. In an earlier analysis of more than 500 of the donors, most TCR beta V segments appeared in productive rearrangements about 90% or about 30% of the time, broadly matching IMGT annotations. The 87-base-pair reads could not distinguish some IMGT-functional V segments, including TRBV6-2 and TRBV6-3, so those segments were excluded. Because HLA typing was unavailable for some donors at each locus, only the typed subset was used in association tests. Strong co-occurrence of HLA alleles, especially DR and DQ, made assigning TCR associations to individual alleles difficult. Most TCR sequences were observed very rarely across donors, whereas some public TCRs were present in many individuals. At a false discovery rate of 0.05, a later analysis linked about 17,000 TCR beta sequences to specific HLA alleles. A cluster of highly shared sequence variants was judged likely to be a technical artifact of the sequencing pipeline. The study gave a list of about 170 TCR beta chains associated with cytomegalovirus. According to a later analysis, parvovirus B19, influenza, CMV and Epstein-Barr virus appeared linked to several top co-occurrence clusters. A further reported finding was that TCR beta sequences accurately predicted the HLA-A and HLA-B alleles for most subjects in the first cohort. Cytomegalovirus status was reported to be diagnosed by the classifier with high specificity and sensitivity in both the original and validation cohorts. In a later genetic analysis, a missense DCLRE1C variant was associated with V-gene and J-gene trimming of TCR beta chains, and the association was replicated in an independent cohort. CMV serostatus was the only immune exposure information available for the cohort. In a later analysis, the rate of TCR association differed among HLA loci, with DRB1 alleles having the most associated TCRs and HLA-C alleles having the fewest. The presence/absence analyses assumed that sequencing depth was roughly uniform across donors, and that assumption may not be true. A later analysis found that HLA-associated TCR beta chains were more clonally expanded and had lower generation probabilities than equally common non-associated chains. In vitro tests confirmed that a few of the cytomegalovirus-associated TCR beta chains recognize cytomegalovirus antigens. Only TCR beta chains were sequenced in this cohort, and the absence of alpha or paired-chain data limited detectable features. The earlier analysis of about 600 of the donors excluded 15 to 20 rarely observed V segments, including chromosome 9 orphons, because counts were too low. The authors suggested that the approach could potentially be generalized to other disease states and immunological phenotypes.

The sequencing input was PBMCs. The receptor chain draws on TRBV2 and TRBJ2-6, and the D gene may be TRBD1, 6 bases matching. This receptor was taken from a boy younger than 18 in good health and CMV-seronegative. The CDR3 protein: CASQDSEFSGANVLTF. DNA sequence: TGTGCCAGCCAGGACAGTGAATTTTCTGGGGCCAACGTCCTGACTTTC.